This T cell receptor (beta chain) was recovered during a study of CD8+CD57+ T cells in acquired aplastic anemia. Overall study context: Sorted CD4+ and CD8+ cells yielded DNA averaging about 3.1 ug. As sequenced from healthy donors, CD4+ cells averaged about 11 million reads. General study findings and limits: Patients versus controls showed no significant CD8+ Simpson's diversity difference. Patients and controls were found to share 25 to 35 CD8+ CDR3 sequences.

The length of the CDR3 is 15 residues. In germline, CDR1 is SGHRS, CDR2 YFSETQ. CDR3 and TCR beta VDJ profiling relied on genomic DNA as the template. TCRdb reanalysed the reads using MiXCR and keeps one entry per CDR3 protein. The repertoire has some 200,000 distinct CDR3 sequences, around 60% of them found once; the top ten carry 25% to 30%. Comments on this clonotype: The target antigen is unknown. One end of the junction does not line up with germline, which may come from a read error.

The chain recombines TRBV5-1 with TRBJ2-1; D not certain. Specimen: sorted CD4+, CD8+, or CD8+CD57+ T cells (not recorded which) from PBMCs. The TCR was taken from a human donor in good health. The CDR3 here is CASSLAVYSYNEQLF. The CDR3 DNA reads as TGCGCCAGCAGCTTGGCGGTATACTCCTACAATGAGCAGCTCTTC.